Listed below are T cell receptor beta chains from one sample, sequenced in a study of OX40 agonist ivuxolimab in advanced cancers. TCRdb keeps only in-frame clones here, not all; method: immunoSEQ multiplex PCR. The sample lists 25,000 to 35,000 clones, around 87% occurring once. The sample was CD4+ or CD8+ T cells sorted from blood, taken in a trial of the OX40 agonist ivuxolimab. The receptor set was obtained from an adult with an advanced solid tumor such as melanoma, head and neck, liver or kidney cancer. Each CDR3 is given with its conserved first and last residue. D genes are given only for firm matches. Expanded clones get a size class; other rows say once, few or many, or leave the size out.

J: TRBJ1-6
size: .
D: TRBD1
length: 15
V: TRBV15
DNA: TGTGCCACCAGCAGAGACGGACAGGGGGTTCTGCCCCTCCACTTT
CDR3: CATSRDGQGVLPLHF

J: TRBJ2-7
size: .
D: TRBD1
length: 15
V: TRBV6-1
DNA: TGTGCCAGCAGCCTTGGGGCAGGGGGCCACTACGAGCAGTACTTC
CDR3: CASSLGAGGHYEQYF

J: TRBJ2-7
size: .
D: TRBD2
length: 17
V: TRBV4-1
DNA: TGCGCCAGCAGCCATAGGACTAGCGGGGTTGGGTTCTACGAGCAGTACTTC
CDR3: CASSHRTSGVGFYEQYF

J: TRBJ1-1
size: .
D: .
length: 14
V: TRBV6-6
DNA: TGTGCCACCTGGGGGCAGTTACTGAACACTGAAGCTTTCTTT
CDR3: CATWGQLLNTEAFF

J: TRBJ2-2
size: medium-sized
D: .
length: 15
V: TRBV5-4
DNA: TGTGCCAGCAGCCCCGAGGGTGGGCGAACCGGGGAGCTGTTTTTT
CDR3: CASSPEGGRTGELFF

J: TRBJ2-1
size: .
D: .
length: 14
V: TRBV11-3
DNA: TGTGCCAGCAGTCGACCGGAATTAGGGGTCGAGCAGTTCTTC
CDR3: CASSRPELGVEQFF

J: TRBJ2-1
size: once
D: .
length: 14
V: TRBV6-1
DNA: TGTGCCAGCAGTGGGACTCGCCTCGCGAATGAGCAGTTCTTC
CDR3: CASSGTRLANEQFF

J: TRBJ2-7
size: .
D: TRBD1
length: 15
V: TRBV4-1
DNA: TGCGCCAGCAGCCAGCTTCAGGGGGTGGTAGTCGAGCAGTACTTC
CDR3: CASSQLQGVVVEQYF

J: TRBJ1-1
size: once
D: .
length: 12
V: TRBV11-2
DNA: TGTGCCAGCAGCTTAGATCGGGATGAAGCTTTCTTT
CDR3: CASSLDRDEAFF

J: TRBJ1-6
size: .
D: .
length: 14
V: TRBV19
DNA: TGTGCCAGTAGTATAGTAGGGCTGAATTCACCCCTCCACTTT
CDR3: CASSIVGLNSPLHF

J: TRBJ1-2
size: .
D: .
length: 15
V: TRBV6-9
DNA: TGTGCCAGCAGTTATAGTAGGGCCGGGGGGTATGGCTACACCTTC
CDR3: CASSYSRAGGYGYTF

J: TRBJ2-1
size: .
D: TRBD2
length: 15
V: TRBV5-4
DNA: TGTGCCAGCAGCTTGGCGCTAGCGGGGATTTATGAGCAGTTCTTC
CDR3: CASSLALAGIYEQFF

J: TRBJ2-7
size: few
D: .
length: 13
V: TRBV7-8
DNA: TGTGCCAGCAGTTCCGAGGGGACCTACGAGCAGTACTTC
CDR3: CASSSEGTYEQYF

J: TRBJ1-2
size: .
D: .
length: 14
V: TRBV11-2
DNA: TGTGCCAGCAGCCCCCGGGGGGTTAACTATGGCTACACCTTC
CDR3: CASSPRGVNYGYTF

J: TRBJ1-5
size: .
D: .
length: 17
V: TRBV9
DNA: TGTGCCAGCAGCGTAGGTCAGGGGCAAAATAGCAATCAGCCCCAGCATTTT
CDR3: CASSVGQGQNSNQPQHF

J: TRBJ2-1
size: .
D: .
length: 14
V: TRBV5-1
DNA: TGCGCCAGCAGCTTGTCTAGTTTCTACAATGAGCAGTTCTTC
CDR3: CASSLSSFYNEQFF

J: TRBJ2-1
size: .
D: TRBD2
length: 15
V: TRBV9
DNA: TGTGCCAGCAGCGCCTCCGGGGGGAGCTACAATGAGCAGTTCTTC
CDR3: CASSASGGSYNEQFF

J: TRBJ2-1
size: .
D: .
length: 14
V: TRBV5-4
DNA: TGTGCCAGCAGCTTCAGGGGCTCGGACAATGAGCAGTTCTTC
CDR3: CASSFRGSDNEQFF

J: TRBJ2-7
size: .
D: .
length: 14
V: TRBV5-1
DNA: TGCGCCAGCAGCTTGGATTTGGGAGATAACGAGCAGTACTTC
CDR3: CASSLDLGDNEQYF

J: TRBJ2-5
size: .
D: .
length: 17
V: TRBV7-8
DNA: TGTGCCAGCAGCCAACACCGAATCGGGACCCCAGGAGAGACCCAGTACTTC
CDR3: CASSQHRIGTPGETQYF

J: TRBJ1-1
size: .
D: TRBD1
length: 15
V: TRBV28
DNA: TGTGCCAGCAGTAGCGTGGGACAGGGGGTGCCTGAAGCTTTCTTT
CDR3: CASSSVGQGVPEAFF

J: TRBJ2-7
size: .
D: TRBD2
length: 12
V: TRBV27
DNA: TGTGCCAGCAGCCAGGGACTAGCTGCGCAGTACTTC
CDR3: CASSQGLAAQYF

J: TRBJ1-4
size: .
D: .
length: 17
V: TRBV2
DNA: TGTGCCAGCAGTCCCCATTCCGTGGGGGTTGCTAATGAAAAACTGTTTTTT
CDR3: CASSPHSVGVANEKLFF

J: TRBJ2-6
size: .
D: TRBD1
length: 22
V: TRBV4-1
DNA: TGCGCCAGCAGCCAAGATCCGCCCGACAGGGGGCGGACCCAATCTGGGGCCAACGTCCTGACTTTC
CDR3: CASSQDPPDRGRTQSGANVLTF

J: TRBJ2-4
size: .
D: .
length: 13
V: TRBV27
DNA: TGTGCCAGCAGTTTATCAGGGACAAACATTCAGTACTTC
CDR3: CASSLSGTNIQYF

J: TRBJ1-1
size: .
D: .
length: 13
V: TRBV11-2
DNA: TGTGCCAGCAGTTGGGAGATGAACACTGAAGCTTTCTTT
CDR3: CASSWEMNTEAFF

J: TRBJ2-2
size: .
D: .
length: 14
V: TRBV7-9
DNA: TGTGCCAGCCAGGAAGGAGGGAACACCGGGGAGCTGTTTTTT
CDR3: CASQEGGNTGELFF

J: TRBJ2-1
size: .
D: .
length: 15
V: TRBV5-1
DNA: TGCGCCAGCAGCTTAAGGGAGAGCTCCTACAATGAGCAGTTCTTC
CDR3: CASSLRESSYNEQFF

J: TRBJ1-6
size: .
D: TRBD1
length: 20
V: TRBV5-8
DNA: TGTGCCAGCCGACAGGGGCGCCATATCGGAGATTCCTCCTATAATTCACCCCTCCACTTT
CDR3: CASRQGRHIGDSSYNSPLHF

J: TRBJ2-7
size: .
D: .
length: 12
V: TRBV5-6
DNA: TGTGCCAGCAGCGCAGACAGTGACGAGCAGTACTTC
CDR3: CASSADSDEQYF

J: TRBJ1-2
size: .
D: .
length: 13
V: TRBV6-4
DNA: TGTGCCAGCAGGAGCCGGACCGCGGATGGCTACACCTTC
CDR3: CASRSRTADGYTF

J: TRBJ2-3
size: few
D: .
length: 17
V: TRBV5-1
DNA: TGCGCCAGCAGCTTGGAATGGGGGCGGGGGCGAGCAGATACGCAGTATTTT
CDR3: CASSLEWGRGRADTQYF

J: TRBJ1-1
size: .
D: .
length: 15
V: TRBV19
DNA: TGTGCCAGTAGTACATACCCTCCCGGACTCACTGAAGCTTTCTTT
CDR3: CASSTYPPGLTEAFF

J: TRBJ2-4
size: .
D: TRBD1
length: 17
V: TRBV7-6
DNA: TGTGCCAGCAGCTTACCGGACAGGGGACAAGCCAAAAACATTCAGTACTTC
CDR3: CASSLPDRGQAKNIQYF

J: TRBJ1-2
size: .
D: .
length: 14
V: TRBV28
DNA: TGTGCCAGCAGTCCATCCCCAGGGGTCCATGGCTACACCTTC
CDR3: CASSPSPGVHGYTF

J: TRBJ2-3
size: .
D: TRBD2
length: 14
V: TRBV11-2
DNA: TGTGCCAGCAGTCATGCGGGGGAGTCAGATACGCAGTATTTT
CDR3: CASSHAGESDTQYF

J: TRBJ2-1
size: .
D: TRBD2
length: 16
V: TRBV4-2
DNA: TGTGCCAGCAGCCAAGTGGAGGGACTAGCTTACAATGAGCAGTTCTTC
CDR3: CASSQVEGLAYNEQFF

J: TRBJ2-5
size: .
D: TRBD1
length: 12
V: TRBV9
DNA: TGTGCCAGCAGCCCAGGGGGAGAGACCCAGTACTTC
CDR3: CASSPGGETQYF

J: TRBJ2-2
size: .
D: TRBD2
length: 16
V: TRBV7-6
DNA: TGTGCCAGCAGCTTAGCTAGCGGGGATGGGAACGGGGAGCTGTTTTTT
CDR3: CASSLASGDGNGELFF

J: TRBJ1-4
size: .
D: TRBD1
length: 17
V: TRBV7-9
DNA: TGTGCCAGCAGCCTGACAGGGGGCACCTTTGAAAATGAAAAACTGTTTTTT
CDR3: CASSLTGGTFENEKLFF

J: TRBJ2-3
size: .
D: .
length: 13
V: TRBV27
DNA: TGTGCCAGCAGTTTAGGACAGACAGATACGCAGTATTTT
CDR3: CASSLGQTDTQYF

J: TRBJ2-7
size: .
D: .
length: 14
V: TRBV2
DNA: TGTGCCAGCAGTGAAGCGACCGATTACTACGAGCAGTACTTC
CDR3: CASSEATDYYEQYF

J: TRBJ2-1
size: .
D: TRBD2
length: 15
V: TRBV5-1
DNA: TGCGCCAGCAGCTTGGAAGGCGGGGGGGCGGATGAGCAGTTCTTC
CDR3: CASSLEGGGADEQFF

J: TRBJ2-1
size: few
D: .
length: 15
V: TRBV6-5
DNA: TGTGCCAGCAGTTTTAAGGGTTTCTCCTACAATGAGCAGTTCTTC
CDR3: CASSFKGFSYNEQFF